The next 30 T cell receptor beta chains were all read from a single sample in a study of PD-1 blockade in classical Hodgkin lymphoma. Every patient experienced relapse after autologous stem cell transplantation, and brentuximab vedotin exposure varied. Sequencing was performed with immunoSEQ multiplex PCR; in TCRdb, only in-frame clones are kept and a portion is missing. The data show about 98,000 clones, roughly 92% seen once. The sequences come from peripheral blood mononuclear cells (PBMCs), collected at baseline. Source of these receptors: a human donor with classical Hodgkin lymphoma.

The count of this clone is one. In DNA form, the CDR3 reads TGTGCCACCATGACAGGGTCCCAAGAGACCCAGTACTTC. The encoded protein is CATMTGSQETQYF. V gene TRBV28 combines with J gene TRBJ2-5; 7 bases map to TRBD1. This CDR3 is 13 amino acids long. V dropped 10 bases and J dropped 1; count of bases not matched to a gene: 6. Germline V lookup: CDR1 MDHEN, CDR2 SYDVKM.

CDR3: CASRGQGGGYGYTF. CDR3 DNA sequence: TGTGCCAGCCGGGGACAGGGGGGAGGCTATGGCTACACCTTC. The chain carries TRBV27 and TRBJ1-2; 11 nucleotides match TRBD1. Unmatched junction bases numbered 6, after V lost 8 bases and J lost 4 bases. The CDR3 totals 14 residues. Germline values: CDR1 MNHEY, CDR2 SMNVEV (reference sequence).

This sequence joins TRBV27 and TRBJ1-1; a weak D match, TRBD1 (5 bases). V shed 5 bases and J shed 3 bases, with 13 bases lying between them. This CDR3 has 14 amino acids. Per germline, CDR1 MNHEY and CDR2 SMNVEV (reference sequence). Written as DNA, the CDR3 is TGTGCCAGCAGTCCGGGGACTGCCTACACTGAAGCTTTCTTT. Its translation is CASSPGTAYTEAFF.

This clone has a single count. This chain links TRBV4-1 with TRBJ2-5, with D unclear. V lost 0 bases and J lost 6, with 17 bases in between. Germline V gives CDR1 MGHRA, CDR2 YSYEKL. This CDR3 has 16 residues. For the CDR3, the DNA is TGCGCCAGCAGCCAAGATAGTGTCGGCGCCAGAAAGACCCAGTACTTC. Translated: CASSQDSVGARKTQYF.

The CDR3 region has the DNA TGTGCCTGGAGGTCGGGACAGCAGAATCAGCCCCAGCATTTT. Amino acids: CAWRSGQQNQPQHF. The rearrangement uses TRBV30 and TRBJ1-5; 7 bases fit TRBD1. CDR1 is GTSNPN and CDR2 is SVGIG in the germline V gene (reference sequence). This CDR3 contains 14 residues. The junction had 6 bases not matched to a gene; V was cut back by 3 bases and J by 4 bases.

This chain joins TRBV6-1 and TRBJ2-1; TRBD2 agrees at 10 bases. Germline lookup yields CDR1 MNHNS and CDR2 SASEGT. The J segment lost 2 bases and the V segment lost 4 bases, leaving 2 bases of the junction unmatched. CDR3 size: 15 residues. The CDR3 sequence is CASSGTSGAYNEQFF. CDR3 coding DNA: TGTGCCAGCAGTGGGACTAGCGGCGCCTACAATGAGCAGTTCTTC.

The chain employs TRBV28 and TRBJ1-5; D not certain. Trimming removed 1 base at V and 6 bases at J, with 7 bases between. This CDR3 has 13 amino acids. Germline V CDR1 and CDR2: MDHEN, SYDVKM. The CDR3 sequence: CASSLFQFQPQHF. For the CDR3, the DNA is TGTGCCAGCAGTTTATTCCAGTTTCAGCCCCAGCATTTT. Together with reference TRBV28 and TRBJ1-5, the CDR3 gives the full variable domain: DVKVTQSSRYLVKRTGEKVFLECVQDMDHENMFWYRQDPGLGLRLIYFSYDVKMKEKGDIPEGYSVSREKKERFSLILESASTNQTSMYLCASSLFQFQPQHFGDGTRLSIL.

The rearrangement joins TRBV2 to TRBJ2-7; 7 bases agree with TRBD2. Germline V gene sequence: CDR1 SNHLY, CDR2 FYNNEI. This CDR3 is 15 amino acids long. V shed 3 bases and J 4 bases; nucleotides not matched to a gene: 9. The CDR3 spells CASSDGVTGGYEQYF. DNA of the CDR3: TGTGCCAGCAGTGACGGGGTTACGGGAGGATACGAGCAGTACTTC. The full variable domain, in which reference TRBV2 and TRBJ2-7 provide the parts outside the CDR3, is EPEVTQTPSHQVTQMGQEVILRCVPISNHLYFYWYRQILGQKVEFLVSFYNNEISEKSEIFDDQFSVERPDGSNFTLKIRSTKLEDSAMYFCASSDGVTGGYEQYFGPGTRLTVT.

The chain is built from TRBV11-2 and TRBJ2-7, with D possibly being TRBD2 (6 bases). The CDR3 is 16 amino acids. Per the germline V gene, CDR1 is SGHAT and CDR2 is FQNNGV. Trimming took off 4 bases at V and 3 bases at J, with 19 bases between the two ends. The CDR3 DNA follows: TGTGCCAGCAGCTCGAGGAAGGGACTGCCTAGCTACGAGCAGTACTTC. Amino acid sequence: CASSSRKGLPSYEQYF.

This sequence joins TRBV5-1 and TRBJ2-7, with TRBD2 matching 11 bases. The ends lost 5 bases at V and 6 bases at J; junction bases unmatched: 10. Per germline, CDR1 SGHRS and CDR2 YFSETQ. There are 15 residues in the CDR3. The CDR3 bases are TGCGCCAGCAGTCCTACTAGCGGGAGCGTGGGCGAGCAGTACTTC. It yields the protein CASSPTSGSVGEQYF.

The CDR3 sequence: CASSYGGRGEQYF. In DNA form, the CDR3 reads TGTGCCAGCAGTTACGGAGGCCGAGGCGAGCAGTACTTC. The V gene is TRBV6-5, the J gene TRBJ2-7, with TRBD2 as a possible D gene (5 bases). The CDR3 is 13 residues long. CDR1 and CDR2 (germline): MNHEY, SVGAGI. The V and J ends lost 2 bases and 6 bases respectively, with 11 bases between them.

The chain recombines TRBV4-1 with TRBJ2-2; 8 nucleotides agree with TRBD2. Trimming cost V 6 bases and J 4 bases; bases outside gene matches: 10. CDR3 length: 16 amino acids. The V gene's germline CDR1 is MGHRA and CDR2 YSYEKL. CDR3 sequence (DNA): TGCGCCAGCAGTCAGAGCGGGAGTCGCGGCACCGGGGAGCTGTTTTTT. Residues: CASSQSGSRGTGELFF.

A single count supports this clone. V and J are TRBV6-4 and TRBJ2-1; 7 bases are a match to TRBD2. The V segment lost 3 bases and the J segment 11 bases; nucleotides outside the gene matches: 7. Germline CDR1 MRHNA, CDR2 SNTAGT. This CDR3 comprises 13 residues. CDR3 nucleotide sequence: TGTGCCAGCAGTGAGGGGGGGTCCACCCAGCAGTTCTTC. It codes for CASSEGGSTQQFF.

The chain joins TRBV6-5 to TRBJ1-1; D unclear. The V end was cut by 0 bases, the J end by 2 bases, with 7 bases between. Looked up from germline, CDR1 is MNHEY and CDR2 is SVGAGI. The CDR3 totals 14 residues. The CDR3 nucleotides are TGTGCCAGCAGTTACTCGTCGGATAACACTGAAGCTTTCTTT. This gives the protein CASSYSSDNTEAFF.

Here the CDR3 reads CASSSLLGSGETQYF. The CDR3 region has the DNA TGTGCCAGCAGTTCCCTTTTGGGGTCGGGGGAGACCCAGTACTTC. The chain couples TRBV28 to TRBJ2-5, with D tentatively TRBD2 (5 bases). This CDR3 is built from 15 residues. V was shortened by 4 bases and J by 5 bases, with 17 bases between the two germline ends. CDR1 MDHEN and CDR2 SYDVKM come from the germline V gene.

Worth noting for this clone: A junction boundary mismatches the germline segment, possibly from a read error. The gene calls are TRBV7-7 and TRBJ2-6; 9 bases are shared with TRBD2. The CDR3 loop spans 18 amino acids. Per the germline V gene, CDR1 is SSHAT and CDR2 is FNYEAQ (reference sequence). Here the CDR3 DNA reads TGTGCTAGCAGCTTAGGTCGGCTAGCGGGAACTGGGGCCAACGTCCTGACTTTC. Translated: CASSLGRLAGTGANVLTF.

The V call is TRBV6-1, the J call TRBJ2-7; 7 bases are shared with TRBD1. CDR3 size: 13 residues. The J segment lost 5 bases and the V segment lost 8 bases, leaving 9 bases of the junction unmatched. Germline V lookup: CDR1 MNHNS, CDR2 SASEGT. DNA of the CDR3: TGTGCCAGCTCACAGGGGCAATGGAACGAGCAGTACTTC. Translating gives CASSQGQWNEQYF.

The chain couples TRBV5-6 to TRBJ1-5; tentative D call: TRBD1 (6 bases). The CDR3 runs to 14 residues. The germline gives CDR1 SGHDT, CDR2 YYEEEE. Trimming stripped 4 bases from V and 6 bases from J, with 14 bases between. The CDR3 region is CASSEGGWSQPQHF. The CDR3 DNA is TGTGCCAGCAGCGAGGGGGGTTGGAGTCAGCCCCAGCATTTT.

The rearrangement uses TRBV7-9 and TRBJ2-7; TRBD1 aligns across 12 bases. Germline loops: CDR1 SEHNR, CDR2 FQNEAQ (reference sequence). The trim removed 5 bases at V and 6 bases at J, leaving 5 bases unmatched. This CDR3 has 14 amino acids. CDR3: CASSGDRGRFEQYF. The CDR3 DNA sequence: TGTGCCAGCAGCGGGGACAGGGGGCGCTTCGAGCAGTACTTC. The full variable domain, with the rest looked up from reference TRBV7-9 and TRBJ2-7, is DTGVSQNPRHKITKRGQNVTFRCDPISEHNRLYWYRQTLGQGPEFLTYFQNEAQLEKSRLLSDRFSAERPKGSFSTLEIQRTEQGDSAMYLCASSGDRGRFEQYFGPGTRLTVT.

The rearrangement uses TRBV10-1 and TRBJ2-7; D not certain. V shed 4 bases and J shed 4 bases, with 11 bases lying between them. Looked up from germline, CDR1 is WNHNN and CDR2 is SYGVQD (reference sequence). The CDR3 sequence is 13 residues long. The CDR3 nucleotides are TGCGCCAGCAGTGGACTCGGGTTATACGAGCAGTACTTC. This codes for CASSGLGLYEQYF.

This sequence joins TRBV19 and TRBJ1-1; 7 nucleotides align to TRBD1. V was clipped by 8 bases and J by 1 base; unmatched bases: 7. The CDR3 contains 14 residues. Germline CDR1 LNHDA, CDR2 SQIVND (reference sequence). The CDR3 here is CASRKGAANTEAFF. Here the CDR3 DNA reads TGTGCCAGTCGGAAGGGGGCGGCGAACACTGAAGCTTTCTTT.

This sequence joins TRBV14 and TRBJ1-2; D ambiguous. Trimming left V 3 bases short and J 4 bases short, with 9 bases between. The CDR3 has 13 amino acids. Germline CDR1 is SGHDN and CDR2 is FVKESK. CDR3 protein: CASSHDPSYGYTF. The CDR3 nucleotides are TGTGCCAGCAGCCACGATCCCAGCTATGGCTACACCTTC.

This clone showed up just once. The chain employs TRBV9 and TRBJ2-1; 8 bases align to TRBD1. Trimming cost V 2 bases and J 4 bases; bases outside gene matches: 5. This CDR3 region has 15 residues. From germline, CDR1 is SGDLS and CDR2 YYNGEE. The CDR3 protein is CASSVAGTGYNEQFF. CDR3 bases: TGTGCCAGCAGCGTTGCCGGGACAGGTTACAATGAGCAGTTCTTC.

This clone was recorded once. This chain joins TRBV28 and TRBJ2-7, with 7 bases identical to TRBD1. Germline-derived CDR1 and CDR2 are MDHEN and SYDVKM. The CDR3 has 18 amino acids. Trimming took 4 bases from V and 0 from J; bases not matched to a gene: 15. The CDR3 bases are TGTGCCAGCAGTTCAAAGGCCTACAGGGGCGGCAGCTCCTACGAGCAGTACTTC. Translating gives CASSSKAYRGGSSYEQYF.

V gene TRBV29-1 combines with J gene TRBJ1-1; the D gene is possibly TRBD1 (5 bases). Trimming pared 2 bases from V and 5 bases from J, leaving 12 bases between. CDR3 length equals 13 residues. CDR1 and CDR2 from the germline V gene are SQVTM and ANQGSEA. CDR3 residues: CSVEYGGSTEAFF. CDR3 in DNA: TGCAGCGTTGAATACGGGGGGAGTACTGAAGCTTTCTTT.

The chain links TRBV6-6 to TRBJ1-3; D possibly corresponds to TRBD1 (6 bases). In germline, CDR1 is MNHNY, CDR2 SVGAGI (reference sequence). The V end was cut by 2 bases, the J end by 5 bases, with 13 bases between. The CDR3 extends over 15 amino acids. CDR3 in DNA: TGTGCCAGCAGTTACGAGCGGACAGCCCGAAACACCATATATTTT. It yields the protein CASSYERTARNTIYF.

J is TRBJ2-7 and V is TRBV6-1; TRBD2 matches at 13 bases. This CDR3 region has 14 residues. Per germline, CDR1 MNHNS and CDR2 SASEGT. With 5 bases clipped from V and 6 bases from J, the junction kept 4 bases outside the gene matches. The CDR3 is CASSQGLAGSEQYF. The CDR3 DNA follows: TGTGCCAGCAGTCAGGGACTAGCGGGAAGCGAGCAGTACTTC.

The chain links TRBV5-1 to TRBJ1-2, with TRBD1 identical over 9 bases. Germline-derived CDR1 and CDR2 are SGHRS and YFSETQ. CDR3 size: 13 residues. V was clipped by 0 bases and J by 6 bases; unmatched bases: 0. CDR3 loop: CASSLGTGDGYTF. CDR3 DNA sequence: TGCGCCAGCAGCTTGGGGACAGGGGATGGCTACACCTTC.

V gene TRBV19 combines with J gene TRBJ1-2, with D unresolved. The V gene's germline CDR1 is LNHDA and CDR2 SQIVND (reference sequence). The CDR3 spans 14 residues. V was trimmed by 5 bases and J by 0 bases, leaving 10 bases between them. CDR3 sequence (DNA): TGTGCCAGTAGTCTACCGACCCCTAACTATGGCTACACCTTC. It encodes CASSLPTPNYGYTF.

The chain employs TRBV5-1 and TRBJ2-7, with 7 nucleotides matching TRBD1. The germline gives CDR1 SGHRS, CDR2 YFSETQ. V shed 0 bases, J shed 9 bases, and the junction held 12 bases outside the gene matches. The CDR3 is 15 residues long. The chain's CDR3 is CASSLGTGPPGVQYF. The CDR3 DNA is TGCGCCAGCAGCTTGGGGACAGGCCCCCCCGGAGTGCAGTACTTC.